This T cell receptor (beta chain) was profiled in a study of blood T cell repertoires in COVID-19. About the research overall: There were acute and convalescent COVID-19 samples, and they came from the United States, Italy and Spain.

Repertoires were generated with immunoSEQ multiplex PCR, while TCRdb's copy carries only in-frame clones and drops some. The table shows some 170,000 clones, with around 76% occurring only once. Trimming left V 3 bases short and J 1 base short, with 15 bases between. Germline V gives CDR1 KGHSH, CDR2 LQKENI. The CDR3 spans 17 residues. The source material was peripheral blood. This rearrangement joins TRBV18 to TRBJ2-2; TRBD2 might be the D (6 bases). The clonotype comes from a woman between 70 and 85 years old with acute or convalescent COVID-19. CDR3 DNA: TGTGCCAGCTCACCCTATGGAGGGCGGCTGAACACCGGGGAGCTGTTTTTT. Amino acids: CASSPYGGRLNTGELFF.